The 3 T cell receptor beta chains listed next were all sequenced from one sample in a study of T cells expressing NK-cell markers. TCRdb re-called the 5' RACE reads and shows each CDR3 protein once, DNA omitted. The listing records roughly 420,000 distinct CDR3 sequences. Sequenced sample: blood T cells: a sorted CD56 or NKG2C T cell subset, CD4+ or CD8+ T cells, or bulk PBMC T cells (not recorded which). Receptors were obtained from a woman aged 18 to 75 in good health.

The V gene is TRBV29-1, the J gene TRBJ1-5. This CDR3 is 13 amino acids long. Looked up from germline, CDR1 is SQVTM and CDR2 is ANQGSEA. CDR3 region: CSVEQDSNQPQHF.

J is TRBJ1-1 and V is TRBV12-3 or TRBV12-4; the TRBD1 assignment by TCRdb is unverifiable without DNA. The CDR3 length is 14 residues. The CDR3 reads CASSHSRGGTEAFF.

CDR3 amino acids: CASSPRGGTYNEQFF. V and J are TRBV7-3 and TRBJ2-1. The CDR3 totals 15 residues. CDR1 and CDR2 (germline): SGHTA, FQGTGA.